This T cell receptor beta chain was retrieved from a study of monozygotic twins with inflammatory bowel disease. TCRdb reprocessed the 5' RACE reads and stores each CDR3 protein as one record, lacking DNA. Recorded here are approximately 160,000 distinct CDR3 sequences; the top ten clones represent less than 8%. Germline V gives CDR1 SGHDT, CDR2 YYEEEE. The CDR3 has 16 residues. General study points: IBD patients carried less diverse TCRbeta repertoires (inverse Simpson) than healthy co-twins. Among twins, concordant and discordant pairs did not differ in repertoire similarity, possibly from limited power. Twins with IBD had fewer clonotypes in common with others than healthy twins, particularly during disease activity. For IBD, no single strong associated signal or clonotype was supported.

With regard to this clonotype: What it binds is not known.

The chain carries TRBV5-6 and TRBJ1-2; the TCRdb call, TRBD1, lacks DNA for checking. Input material: blood. This clonotype was sampled from a human donor with ulcerative colitis or Crohn's disease, or a healthy co-twin of an affected twin (not recorded which). Here the CDR3 reads CASSWAGTGNIYGYTF. Full variable domain (missing parts from reference TRBV5-6 and TRBJ1-2): DAGVTQSPTHLIKTRGQQVTLRCSPKSGHDTVSWYQQALGQGPQFIFQYYEEEERQRGNFPDRFSGHQFPNYSSELNVNALLLGDSALYLCASSWAGTGNIYGYTFGSGTRLTVV.